This TCR beta chain appears in the sequencing data of a study of cytomegalovirus exposure and HLA in healthy donors. Overall study context: A prior study identified over 100 million unique TCR beta sequences from roughly 170 million T cells. Whole-study findings and limits: Later examination showed HLA-associated TCR beta chains had greater clonal expansion than equally common others. Sequencing likely caused a cluster of highly shared sequence variants.

60 Vbeta and 13 Jbeta primers were used in PCR. Profiling relied on immunoSEQ multiplex PCR, and the TCRdb table lists in-frame clones only, not all of them. The top ten clones hold more than 3.5% of a sample with about 130,000 clones, approximately 79% of them seen once. V dropped 6 bases and J dropped 4 bases, with 16 bases sitting between them. The CDR3 runs to 15 residues. CDR1 and CDR2 from the germline V gene are LGHNT and FRNRAP. With respect to this clone: Antigen specificity is unknown.

V gene TRBV12-5 combines with J gene TRBJ2-1; D is possibly TRBD2 (6 bases). The specimen was PBMCs. This TCR was recovered from a man aged 18 to 30 in good health and CMV-seropositive. CDR3 nucleotides: TGTGCTAGTGGCCCTGCGGGGAACCCATACAATGAGCAGTTCTTC. This sequence encodes CASGPAGNPYNEQFF.